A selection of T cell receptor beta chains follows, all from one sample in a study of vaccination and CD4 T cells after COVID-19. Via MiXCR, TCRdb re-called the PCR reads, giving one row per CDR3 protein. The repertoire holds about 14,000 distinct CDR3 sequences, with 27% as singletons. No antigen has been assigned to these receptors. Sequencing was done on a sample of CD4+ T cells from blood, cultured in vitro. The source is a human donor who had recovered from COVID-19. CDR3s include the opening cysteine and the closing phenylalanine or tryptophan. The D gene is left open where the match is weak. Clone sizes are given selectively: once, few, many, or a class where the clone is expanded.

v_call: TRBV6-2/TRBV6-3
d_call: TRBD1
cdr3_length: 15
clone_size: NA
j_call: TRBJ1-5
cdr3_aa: CASSSDRELNQPQHF
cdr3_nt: TGTGCCAGCAGCTCCGACAGGGAGCTAAATCAGCCCCAGCATTTT

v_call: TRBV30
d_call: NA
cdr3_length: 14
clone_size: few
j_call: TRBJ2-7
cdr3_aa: CAWSETQPFYEQYF
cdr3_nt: TGTGCCTGGAGTGAGACTCAACCATTTTACGAGCAGTACTTC

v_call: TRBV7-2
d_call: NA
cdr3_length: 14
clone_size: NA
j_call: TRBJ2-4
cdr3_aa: CASSFPGGGNIQYF
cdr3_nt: TGTGCCAGCAGCTTCCCAGGGGGAGGAAACATTCAGTACTTC

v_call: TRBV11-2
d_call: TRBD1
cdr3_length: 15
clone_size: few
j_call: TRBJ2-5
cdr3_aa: CASSFGTGVQETQYF
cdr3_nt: TGTGCCAGCAGCTTTGGTACAGGGGTACAAGAGACCCAGTACTTC

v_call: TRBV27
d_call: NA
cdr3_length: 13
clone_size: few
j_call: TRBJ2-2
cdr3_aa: CASSLYRTGELFF
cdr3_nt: TGTGCCAGCAGTTTATATAGGACCGGGGAGCTGTTTTTT

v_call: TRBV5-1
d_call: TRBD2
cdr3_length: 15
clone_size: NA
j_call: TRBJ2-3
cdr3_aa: CASNPNPRGGDTQYF
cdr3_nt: TGCGCCAGCAACCCAAACCCGCGGGGGGGGGATACGCAGTATTTT

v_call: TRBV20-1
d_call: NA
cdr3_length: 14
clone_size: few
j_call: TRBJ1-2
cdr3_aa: CSARRPEGHYGYTF
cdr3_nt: TGCAGTGCTAGACGTCCGGAAGGACACTATGGCTACACCTTC

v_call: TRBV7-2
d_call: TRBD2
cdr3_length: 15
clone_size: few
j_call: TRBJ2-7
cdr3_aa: CASSPERGSSYEQYF
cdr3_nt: TGTGCCAGCAGCCCCGAGCGGGGGAGCTCCTACGAGCAGTACTTC

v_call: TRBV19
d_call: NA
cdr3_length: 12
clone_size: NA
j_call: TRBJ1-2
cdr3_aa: CASRQGARSYTF
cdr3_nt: TGTGCCAGTCGCCAGGGTGCACGAAGCTACACCTTC

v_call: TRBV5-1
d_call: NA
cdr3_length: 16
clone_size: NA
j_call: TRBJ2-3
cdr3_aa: CASSLEGGSYTDTQYF
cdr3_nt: TGCGCCAGCAGCTTGGAAGGTGGTTCCTACACAGATACGCAGTATTTT

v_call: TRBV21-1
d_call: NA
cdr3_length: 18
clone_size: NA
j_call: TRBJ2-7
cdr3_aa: CASSKGTSRGTSSYEQYF
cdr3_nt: TGTGCCAGCAGCAAAGGAACATCGCGGGGAACTAGCTCCTACGAGCAGTACTTC

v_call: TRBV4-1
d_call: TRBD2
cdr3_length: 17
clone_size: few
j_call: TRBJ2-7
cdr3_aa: CASSRPGGGTGSYEQYF
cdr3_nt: TGCGCCAGCAGCCGGCCCGGCGGGGGGACGGGCTCCTACGAGCAGTACTTC

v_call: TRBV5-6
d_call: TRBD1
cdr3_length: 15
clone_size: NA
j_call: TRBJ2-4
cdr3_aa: CASSTGGTPGGIQYF
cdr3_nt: TGTGCCAGCAGCACAGGGGGGACCCCCGGGGGCATTCAGTACTTC

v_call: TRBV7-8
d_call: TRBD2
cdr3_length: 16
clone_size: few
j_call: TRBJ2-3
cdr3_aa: CASSFSTSGGADTQYF
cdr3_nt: TGTGCCAGCAGCTTCTCAACTAGCGGGGGTGCAGATACGCAGTATTTT

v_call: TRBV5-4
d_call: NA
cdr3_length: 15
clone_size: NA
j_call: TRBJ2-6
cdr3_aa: CASSGGISGANVLTF
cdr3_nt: TGTGCCAGCAGTGGAGGGATCTCTGGGGCCAACGTCCTGACTTTC

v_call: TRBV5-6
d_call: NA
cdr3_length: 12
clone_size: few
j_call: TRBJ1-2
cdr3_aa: CASSLYTYGYTF
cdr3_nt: TGTGCCAGCAGCTTGTACACCTATGGCTACACCTTC

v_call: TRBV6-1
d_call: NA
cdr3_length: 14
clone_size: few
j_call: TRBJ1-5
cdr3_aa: CASSVLMGNQPQHF
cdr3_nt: TGTGCCAGCAGTGTTCTTATGGGCAATCAGCCCCAGCATTTT

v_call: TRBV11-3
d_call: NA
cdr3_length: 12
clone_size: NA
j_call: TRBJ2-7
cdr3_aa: CASSRGSHEQYF
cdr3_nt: TGTGCCAGCAGCCGGGGGTCCCACGAGCAGTACTTC

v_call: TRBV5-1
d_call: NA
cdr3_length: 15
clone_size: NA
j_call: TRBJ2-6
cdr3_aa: CASSLGGAGANVLTF
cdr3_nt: TGCGCCAGCAGCTTGGGTGGGGCTGGGGCCAACGTCCTGACTTTC

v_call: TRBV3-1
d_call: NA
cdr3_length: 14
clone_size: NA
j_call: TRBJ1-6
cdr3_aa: CASSQDGDTLPLHF
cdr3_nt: TGTGCCAGCAGCCAAGATGGGGACACCTTACCCCTCCACTTT

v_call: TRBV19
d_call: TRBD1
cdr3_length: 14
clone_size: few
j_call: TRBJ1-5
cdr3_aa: CASSRDRGGQPQHF
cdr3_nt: TGTGCCAGTAGCCGTGACAGGGGGGGTCAGCCCCAGCATTTT

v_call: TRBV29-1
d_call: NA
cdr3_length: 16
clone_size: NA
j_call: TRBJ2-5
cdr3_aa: CSVQGTQQGGVETQYF
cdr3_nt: TGCAGCGTTCAAGGGACCCAGCAAGGAGGGGTCGAGACCCAGTACTTC

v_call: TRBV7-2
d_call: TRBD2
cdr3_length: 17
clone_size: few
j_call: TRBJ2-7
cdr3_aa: CASSLTVGLAGGYEQYF
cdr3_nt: TGTGCCAGCAGCCTCACCGTGGGACTAGCGGGGGGCTACGAGCAGTACTTC